These 3 T cell receptor beta chains originate from one sample sequenced in a study of cytomegalovirus exposure and HLA in healthy donors. It was with 60 Vbeta and 13 Jbeta primers that the PCR ran. The assay was immunoSEQ multiplex PCR, and TCRdb's table has in-frame clones only and misses some. The repertoire holds around 99,000 clones, with 81% as singletons. Input material: PBMCs. These receptors were obtained from a man aged 25 to 45 in good health and CMV-seronegative.

This clone was picked up a small number of times. The chain is built from TRBV6-6 and TRBJ2-7; D gene ambiguous. The length of the CDR3 is 13 residues. Germline CDR1 MNHNY, CDR2 SVGAGI (reference sequence). Trimming left V 2 bases short and J 5 bases short, with 10 bases between. CDR3 bases: TGTGCCAGCAGTTACCGGCAGGCCAACGAGCAGTACTTC. Amino acids: CASSYRQANEQYF.

The rearrangement joins TRBV11-2 to TRBJ2-7; maybe TRBD1 (6 bases). Per the germline V gene, CDR1 is SGHAT and CDR2 is FQNNGV. The germline V and J ends were trimmed by 5 bases and 4 bases, with 12 bases remaining between them. The CDR3 has 13 amino acids. The CDR3 DNA is TGTGCCAGCAGCCAAGGACAGATTTACGAGCAGTACTTC. Translation: CASSQGQIYEQYF.

The rearrangement uses TRBV25-1 and TRBJ2-7; D not resolved. Germline V gene data show CDR1 as MGHDK and CDR2 as SYGVNS. V was pared by 9 bases and J by 3 bases, with 15 bases between. The CDR3 is 13 amino acids. The DNA of the CDR3 is TGTGCCAGGAGCTTTTGGAACTACTACGAGCAGTACTTC. Translation: CARSFWNYYEQYF.